This T cell receptor (beta chain) was profiled in a study of blood T cell repertoires in COVID-19. Whole-study context: Collection of acute and convalescent COVID-19 samples took place in the United States, Italy and Spain. Sample material is recorded as cDNA or gDNA derived from T cells, B-cell-depleted T cells, or PBMCs.

Here immunoSEQ multiplex PCR was the method, and the copy in TCRdb shows in-frame clones only, minus some. The sample shows some 250,000 clones, roughly 86% of them seen only once. V lost 4 bases and J lost 1; bases outside the gene matches: 10. This CDR3 contains 16 residues. The germline gives CDR1 SGHDT, CDR2 YYEEEE. The chain has TRBV5-6 and TRBJ1-1, with 7 nucleotides matching TRBD1. This TCR was sampled from an older man with acute or convalescent COVID-19. The sequenced sample was peripheral blood. The CDR3 reads CASSRWTGDGNTEAFF. The CDR3 DNA is TGTGCCAGCAGCCGATGGACAGGTGATGGGAACACTGAAGCTTTCTTT.